This T cell receptor (beta chain) was retrieved from a study of shared clonotypes between healthy human individuals. Germline-derived CDR1 and CDR2 are MNHEY and SMNVEV (reference sequence). The CDR3 consists of 14 residues. Trimming took 5 bases from V and 4 from J; bases not matched to a gene: 8. Generated by immunoSEQ multiplex PCR, the TCRdb table keeps only in-frame clones and is missing some. This table has over 1.4 million clones, around 95% appearing once. This clonotype was sampled from a man younger than 45 in good health. Sequences were obtained from naive CD4+ T cells sorted from blood. As to subset: CD45RA+ positively selected. The chain recombines TRBV27 with TRBJ2-7; 7 nucleotides line up with TRBD2. In DNA, the CDR3 is TGTGCCAGCAGTCGAACGACTAGCCAGTACGAGCAGTACTTC. It is translated as CASSRTTSQYEQYF.